This T cell receptor (beta chain) was captured by sequencing in a study of radiotherapy plus CTLA-4 blockade in lung cancer. The data were produced by immunoSEQ multiplex PCR, yet TCRdb's version contains in-frame clones alone and is incomplete. Altogether tens of thousands of clones are present, approximately 76% being singletons, with the ten largest covering around 2.8%. The CDR3 extends over 17 amino acids. This sequence joins TRBV21-1 and TRBJ1-1; no DNA check was done on the table's D call, TRBD1. TRBV21-1 is a listed pseudogene. This material consisted of peripheral blood, taken from a patient treated with radiotherapy plus ipilimumab. This TCR derives from a human donor with non-small cell lung cancer who had a complete response to radiotherapy plus ipilimumab. The chain's CDR3 is CASSKPGQDGGYTEAFF. DNA of the CDR3: TGTGCCAGCAGCAAACCCGGACAGGACGGCGGGTACACTGAAGCTTTCTTT.